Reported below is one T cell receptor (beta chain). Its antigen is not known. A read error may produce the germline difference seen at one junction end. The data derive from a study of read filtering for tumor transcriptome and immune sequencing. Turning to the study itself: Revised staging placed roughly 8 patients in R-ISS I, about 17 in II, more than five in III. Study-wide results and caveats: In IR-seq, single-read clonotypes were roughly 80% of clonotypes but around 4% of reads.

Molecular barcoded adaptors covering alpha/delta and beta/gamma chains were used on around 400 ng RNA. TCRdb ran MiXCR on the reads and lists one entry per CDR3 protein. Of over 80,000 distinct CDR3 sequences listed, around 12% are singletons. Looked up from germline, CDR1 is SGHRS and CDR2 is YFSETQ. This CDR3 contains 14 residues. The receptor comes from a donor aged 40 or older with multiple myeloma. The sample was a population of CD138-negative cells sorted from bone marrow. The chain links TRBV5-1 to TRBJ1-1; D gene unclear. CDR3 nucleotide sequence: TGCGCCAGCAGCTTAAACGGAGAGAACACCGAAGCTTTCTTT. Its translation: CASSLNGENTEAFF.